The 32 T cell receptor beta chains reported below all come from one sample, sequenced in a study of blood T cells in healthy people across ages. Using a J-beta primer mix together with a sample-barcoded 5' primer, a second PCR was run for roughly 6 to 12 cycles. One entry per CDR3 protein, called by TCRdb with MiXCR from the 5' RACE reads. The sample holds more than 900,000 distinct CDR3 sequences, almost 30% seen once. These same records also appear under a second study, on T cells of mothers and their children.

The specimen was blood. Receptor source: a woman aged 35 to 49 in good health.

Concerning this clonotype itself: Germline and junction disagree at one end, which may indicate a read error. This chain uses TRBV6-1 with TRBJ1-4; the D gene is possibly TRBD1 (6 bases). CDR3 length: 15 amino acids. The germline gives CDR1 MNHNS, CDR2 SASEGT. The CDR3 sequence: CASSQAKGGSEKLFF. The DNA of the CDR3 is TGTGCCAGCAGTCAAGCGAAAGGGGGATCTGAAAAACTGTTTTTT.

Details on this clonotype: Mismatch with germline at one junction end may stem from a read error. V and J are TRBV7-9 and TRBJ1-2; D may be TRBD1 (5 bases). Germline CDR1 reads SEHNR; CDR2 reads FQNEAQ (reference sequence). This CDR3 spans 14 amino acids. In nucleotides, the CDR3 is TGTGTCAGCAGCTTAGACCAGGGAGTAGGTGGCTACACCTTC. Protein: CVSSLDQGVGGYTF.

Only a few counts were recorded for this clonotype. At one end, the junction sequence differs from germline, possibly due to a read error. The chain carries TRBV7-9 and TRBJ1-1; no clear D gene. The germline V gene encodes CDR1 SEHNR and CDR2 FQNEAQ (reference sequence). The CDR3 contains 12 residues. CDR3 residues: CVGSGSNTEAFF. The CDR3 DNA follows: TGCGTCGGTTCGGGGTCGAACACTGAAGCTTTCTTT.

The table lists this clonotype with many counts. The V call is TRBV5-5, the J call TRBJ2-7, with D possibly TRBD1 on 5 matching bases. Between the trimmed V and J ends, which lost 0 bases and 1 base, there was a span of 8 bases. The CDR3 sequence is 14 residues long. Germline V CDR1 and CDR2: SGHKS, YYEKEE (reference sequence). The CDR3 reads CASSLEQESYEQYF. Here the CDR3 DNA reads TGTGCCAGCAGCTTGGAACAGGAGTCCTACGAGCAGTACTTC.

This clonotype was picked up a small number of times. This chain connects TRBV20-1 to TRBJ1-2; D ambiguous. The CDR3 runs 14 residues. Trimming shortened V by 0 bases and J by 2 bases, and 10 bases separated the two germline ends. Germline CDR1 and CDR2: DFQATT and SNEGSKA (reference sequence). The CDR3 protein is CSARDSSVNYGYTF. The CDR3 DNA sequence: TGCAGTGCTAGAGATAGCTCAGTGAACTATGGCTACACCTTC.

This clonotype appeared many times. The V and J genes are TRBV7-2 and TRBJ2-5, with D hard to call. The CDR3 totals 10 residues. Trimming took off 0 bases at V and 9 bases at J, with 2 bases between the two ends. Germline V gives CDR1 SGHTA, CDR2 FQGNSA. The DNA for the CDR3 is TGTGCCAGCAGCTTAGCGGCCCAGTACTTC. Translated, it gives CASSLAAQYF. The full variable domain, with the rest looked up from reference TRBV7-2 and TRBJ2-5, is GAGVSQSPSNKVTEKGKDVELRCDPISGHTALYWYRQSLGQGLEFLIYFQGNSAPDKSGLPSDRFSAERTGGSVSTLTIQRTQQEDSAVYLCASSLAAQYFGPGTRLLVL.

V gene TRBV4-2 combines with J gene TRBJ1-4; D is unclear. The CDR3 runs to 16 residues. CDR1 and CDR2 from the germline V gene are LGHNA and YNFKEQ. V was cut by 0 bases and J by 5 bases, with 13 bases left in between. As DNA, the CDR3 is TGTGCCAGCAGCCAAGAGGTGGAGCTATCGAATGAAAAACTGTTTTTT. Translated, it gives CASSQEVELSNEKLFF.

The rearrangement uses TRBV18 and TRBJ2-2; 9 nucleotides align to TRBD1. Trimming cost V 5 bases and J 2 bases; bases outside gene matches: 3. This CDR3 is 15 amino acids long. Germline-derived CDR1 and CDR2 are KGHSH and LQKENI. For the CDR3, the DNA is TGTGCCAGCTCAGTCACAGGGGGCAACACCGGGGAGCTGTTTTTT. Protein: CASSVTGGNTGELFF.

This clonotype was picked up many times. The CDR3 spells CASSQVVISTDTQYF. The CDR3 DNA reads as TGTGCCAGCAGCCAAGTGGTCATTAGCACAGATACGCAGTATTTT. V and J are TRBV3-1 and TRBJ2-3; D is undetermined. The germline V gene has CDR1 LGHDT and CDR2 YNNKEL (reference sequence). The V end lost 1 base, the J end lost 0 bases, and 8 bases lay between the germline ends. The CDR3 has 15 residues.

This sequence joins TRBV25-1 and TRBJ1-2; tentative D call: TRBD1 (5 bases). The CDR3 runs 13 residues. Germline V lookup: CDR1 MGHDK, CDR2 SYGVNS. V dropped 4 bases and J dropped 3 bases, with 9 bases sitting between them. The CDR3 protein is CASSAIGDYGYTF. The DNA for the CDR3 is TGTGCCAGCAGTGCGATAGGGGACTATGGCTACACCTTC.

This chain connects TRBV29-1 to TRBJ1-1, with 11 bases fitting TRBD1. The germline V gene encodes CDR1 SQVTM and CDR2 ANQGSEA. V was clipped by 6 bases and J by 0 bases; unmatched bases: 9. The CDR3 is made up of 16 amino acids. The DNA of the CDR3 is TGCAGCGTGGAGGACAGGGGGCGATTTTTGAACACTGAAGCTTTCTTT. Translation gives CSVEDRGRFLNTEAFF.

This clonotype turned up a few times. CDR3 in amino acids: CASTLRRGASSYEQYF. In nucleotides, the CDR3 is TGTGCCAGCACCCTCAGAAGGGGCGCAAGCTCCTACGAGCAGTACTTC. The chain links TRBV7-9 to TRBJ2-7; D may be TRBD1 (5 bases). Germline CDR1 SEHNR, CDR2 FQNEAQ (reference sequence). With 7 bases removed from V and 0 bases from J, the gap between germline ends came to 19 bases. This CDR3 has 16 amino acids.

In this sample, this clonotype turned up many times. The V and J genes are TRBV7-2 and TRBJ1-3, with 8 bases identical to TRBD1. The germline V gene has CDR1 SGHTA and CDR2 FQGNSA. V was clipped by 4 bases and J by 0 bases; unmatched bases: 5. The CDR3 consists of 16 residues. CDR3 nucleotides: TGTGCCAGCAGCTCTTACACAGGGGGCTCTGGAAACACCATATATTTT. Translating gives CASSSYTGGSGNTIYF.

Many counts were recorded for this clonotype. CDR3 DNA sequence: TGTGCCAGCAGTAGCCCCGGGACACCCCCTTACGAGCAGTACTTC. Translation gives CASSSPGTPPYEQYF. The rearrangement joins TRBV6-6 to TRBJ2-7; weak D call: TRBD1 (6 bases). Trimming took off 5 bases at V and 4 bases at J, with 18 bases between the two ends. Germline assignment: CDR1 MNHNY and CDR2 SVGAGI (reference sequence). The CDR3 is 15 residues long.

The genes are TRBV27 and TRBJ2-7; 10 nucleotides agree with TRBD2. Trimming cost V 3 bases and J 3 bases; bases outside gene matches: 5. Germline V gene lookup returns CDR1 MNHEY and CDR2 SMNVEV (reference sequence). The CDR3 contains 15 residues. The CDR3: CASSLSGGGIYEQYF. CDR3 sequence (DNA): TGTGCCAGCAGTTTGAGCGGGGGGGGTATCTACGAGCAGTACTTC.

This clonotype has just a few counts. CDR3: CASSLQTGGIYGYTF. Here the CDR3 DNA reads TGTGCCAGCAGTCTCCAGACAGGGGGCATCTATGGCTACACCTTC. The chain carries TRBV27 and TRBJ1-2; 10 positions agree with TRBD1. Germline-derived CDR1 and CDR2 are MNHEY and SMNVEV (reference sequence). Trimming removed 5 bases from V and 4 bases from J; junction bases left unmatched: 7. The CDR3 spans 15 residues.

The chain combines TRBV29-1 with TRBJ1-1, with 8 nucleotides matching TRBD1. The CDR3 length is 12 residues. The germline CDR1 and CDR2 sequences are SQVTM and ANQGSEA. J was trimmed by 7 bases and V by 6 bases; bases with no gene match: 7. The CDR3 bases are TGCAGCGTACAAGACAGGGGCGGTGAAGCTTTCTTT. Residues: CSVQDRGGEAFF. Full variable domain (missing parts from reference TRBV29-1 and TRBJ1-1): SAVISQKPSRDICQRGTSLTIQCQVDSQVTMMFWYRQQPGQSLTLIATANQGSEATYESGFVIDKFPISRPNLTFSTLTVSNMSPEDSSIYLCSVQDRGGEAFFGQGTRLTVV.

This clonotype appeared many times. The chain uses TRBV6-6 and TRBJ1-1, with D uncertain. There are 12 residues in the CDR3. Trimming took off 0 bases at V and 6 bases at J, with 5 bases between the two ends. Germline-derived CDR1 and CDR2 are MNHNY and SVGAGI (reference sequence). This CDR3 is CASSYSSAEAFF. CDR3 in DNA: TGTGCCAGCAGTTACTCGTCGGCTGAAGCTTTCTTT.

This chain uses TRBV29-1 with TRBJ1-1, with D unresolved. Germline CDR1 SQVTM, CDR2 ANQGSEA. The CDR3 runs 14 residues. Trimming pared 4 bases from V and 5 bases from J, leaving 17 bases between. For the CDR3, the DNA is TGCAGCGTTGCCGGGTCCGCAGGAAGGACTGAAGCTTTCTTT. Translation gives CSVAGSAGRTEAFF.

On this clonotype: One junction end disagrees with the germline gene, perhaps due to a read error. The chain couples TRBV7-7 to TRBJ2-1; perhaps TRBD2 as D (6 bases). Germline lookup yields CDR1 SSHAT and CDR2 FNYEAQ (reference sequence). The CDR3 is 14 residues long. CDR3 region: CASSRGYARNEQFF. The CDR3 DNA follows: TGTGCTAGCAGCCGGGGGTACGCCCGCAATGAGCAGTTCTTC.

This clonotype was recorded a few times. CDR3 coding DNA: TGTGCCAGCAGCCCACATCCTGGCAGTGACCAGTACTTC. Protein: CASSPHPGSDQYF. This chain joins TRBV6-5 and TRBJ2-5; D gene uncertain. The CDR3 has 13 amino acids. Trimming took off 6 bases at V and 10 bases at J, with 18 bases between the two ends. Germline loops: CDR1 MNHEY, CDR2 SVGAGI.

CDR3 protein: CSGRTNYEQYF. CDR3 nucleotides: TGCAGTGGGAGGACTAACTACGAGCAGTACTTC. The rearrangement joins TRBV20-1 to TRBJ2-7; possibly TRBD2 for D (6 bases). Germline CDR1 and CDR2: DFQATT and SNEGSKA (reference sequence). The length of the CDR3 is 11 residues. The V end was cut by 7 bases, the J end by 3 bases, with 10 bases between.

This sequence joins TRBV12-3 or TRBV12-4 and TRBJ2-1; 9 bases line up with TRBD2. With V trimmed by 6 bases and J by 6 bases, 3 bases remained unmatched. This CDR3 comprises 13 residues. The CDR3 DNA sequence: TGTGCCAGCAGGCAACTAGCGGGCAATGAGCAGTTCTTC. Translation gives CASRQLAGNEQFF.

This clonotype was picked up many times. CDR3 loop: CASSLASGTVEQYF. CDR3 DNA: TGCGCCAGCAGCTTGGCCTCCGGGACTGTCGAGCAGTACTTC. This chain links TRBV5-1 with TRBJ2-7; the D gene is possibly TRBD2 (6 bases). CDR1 SGHRS and CDR2 YFSETQ come from the germline V gene. The CDR3 contains 14 residues. V lost 0 bases, J lost 6 bases, and 13 bases lay in between.

Written as DNA, the CDR3 is TGTGCCACCAGTGATTTCCAGGGGGGCGAGCAGTACTTC. Its protein product is CATSDFQGGEQYF. The chain is built from TRBV24-1 and TRBJ2-7, with a weak D call TRBD1 (7 bases). Trimming stripped 1 base from V and 6 bases from J, with 9 bases between. The CDR3 is 13 residues long. Germline-derived CDR1 and CDR2 are KGHDR and SFDVKD.

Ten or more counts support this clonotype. The CDR3 here is CASSQDSYQETQYF. CDR3 coding DNA: TGTGCCAGCAGTCAAGACAGTTACCAAGAGACCCAGTACTTC. The V gene is TRBV6-1, the J gene TRBJ2-5, with TRBD1 as a possible D gene (5 bases). Germline-derived CDR1 and CDR2 are MNHNS and SASEGT. There are 14 residues in the CDR3. V was cut by 5 bases and J by 0 bases, with 10 bases left in between.

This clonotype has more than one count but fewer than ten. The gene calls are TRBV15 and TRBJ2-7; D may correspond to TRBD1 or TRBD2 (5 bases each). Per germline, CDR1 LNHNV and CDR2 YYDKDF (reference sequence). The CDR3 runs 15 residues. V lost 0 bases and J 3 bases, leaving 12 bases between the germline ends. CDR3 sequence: CATSREVGTVYEQYF. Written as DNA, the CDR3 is TGTGCCACCAGCAGAGAGGTAGGGACGGTCTACGAGCAGTACTTC.

CDR3 sequence reads: CASSQVVSYNEQFF. The DNA for the CDR3 is TGTGCCAGCAGCCAGGTTGTCTCCTACAATGAGCAGTTCTTC. This chain joins TRBV7-9 and TRBJ2-1; D is undetermined. CDR1 and CDR2 from the germline V gene are SEHNR and FQNEAQ (reference sequence). CDR3 length: 14 residues. V lost 5 bases and J lost 0, with 8 bases in between.

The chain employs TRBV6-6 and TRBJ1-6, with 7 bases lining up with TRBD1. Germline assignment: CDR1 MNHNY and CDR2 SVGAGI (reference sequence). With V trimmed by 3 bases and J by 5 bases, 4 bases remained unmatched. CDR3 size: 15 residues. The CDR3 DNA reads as TGTGCCAGCAGTTATCAAACAGGGGATAATTCACCCCTCCACTTT. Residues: CASSYQTGDNSPLHF.

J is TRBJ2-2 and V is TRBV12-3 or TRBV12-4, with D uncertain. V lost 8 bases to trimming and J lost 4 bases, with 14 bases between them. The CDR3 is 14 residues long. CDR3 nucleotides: TGTGCCAGCGCCGGGTTCCGCGTCACCGGGGAGCTGTTTTTT. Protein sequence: CASAGFRVTGELFF.

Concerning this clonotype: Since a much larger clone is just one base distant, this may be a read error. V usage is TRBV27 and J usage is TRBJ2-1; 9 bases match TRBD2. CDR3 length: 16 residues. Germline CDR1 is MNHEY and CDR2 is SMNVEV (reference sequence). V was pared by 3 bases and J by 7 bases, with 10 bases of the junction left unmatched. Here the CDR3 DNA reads TGTGCCAGCAGTTTTAGGGGGACTAGCAAGATGAATGAGCAGTTCTTC. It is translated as CASSFRGTSKMNEQFF.

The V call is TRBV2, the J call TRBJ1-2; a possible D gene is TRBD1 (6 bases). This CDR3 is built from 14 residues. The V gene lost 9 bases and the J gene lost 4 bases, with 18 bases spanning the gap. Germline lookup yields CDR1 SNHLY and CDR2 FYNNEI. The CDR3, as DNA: TGTGCCAGACCATCAGGGGAAACCTCCTATGGCTACACCTTC. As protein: CARPSGETSYGYTF. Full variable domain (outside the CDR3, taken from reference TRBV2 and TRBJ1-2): EPEVTQTPSHQVTQMGQEVILRCVPISNHLYFYWYRQILGQKVEFLVSFYNNEISEKSEIFDDQFSVERPDGSNFTLKIRSTKLEDSAMYFCARPSGETSYGYTFGSGTRLTVV.